This T cell receptor beta chain was obtained from a study of blood T cell repertoires in COVID-19. Study summary: T cells, B-cell-depleted T cells, or PBMCs supplied cDNA or gDNA.

From germline, CDR1 is SSHAT and CDR2 FNYEAQ (reference sequence). The CDR3 has 15 residues. Trimming took off 1 base at V and 6 bases at J, with 12 bases between the two ends. Only in-frame clones appear in the TCRdb table, and some are missing; sequencing was by immunoSEQ multiplex PCR. Altogether some 150,000 clones are present, 75% to 90% being singletons, with the ten largest covering about 15%. The sequence derives from a middle-aged woman with acute or convalescent COVID-19. Input material: peripheral blood. The rearrangement links TRBV7-7 to TRBJ1-4, with D hard to call. The CDR3 DNA reads as TGTGCCAGCAGCTTAGGGAGGGCAGTCGATGAAAAACTGTTTTTT. Protein sequence: CASSLGRAVDEKLFF.